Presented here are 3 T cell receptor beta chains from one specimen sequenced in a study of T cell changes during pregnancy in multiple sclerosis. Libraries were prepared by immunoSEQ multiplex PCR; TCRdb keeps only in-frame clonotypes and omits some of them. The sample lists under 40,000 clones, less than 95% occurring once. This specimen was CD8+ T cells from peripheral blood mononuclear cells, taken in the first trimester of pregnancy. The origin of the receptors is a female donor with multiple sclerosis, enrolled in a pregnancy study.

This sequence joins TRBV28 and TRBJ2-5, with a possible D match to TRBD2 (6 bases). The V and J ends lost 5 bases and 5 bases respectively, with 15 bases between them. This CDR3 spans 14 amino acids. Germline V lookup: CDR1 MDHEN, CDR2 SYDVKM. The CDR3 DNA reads TGTGCCAGCAGTCGGCGGGACGGGCAGGAGACCCAGTACTTC. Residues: CASSRRDGQETQYF.

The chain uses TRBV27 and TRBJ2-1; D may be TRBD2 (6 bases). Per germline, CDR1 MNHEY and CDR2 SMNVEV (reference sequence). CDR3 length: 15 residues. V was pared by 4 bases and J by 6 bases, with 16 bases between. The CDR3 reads CASSSGLGAFNEQFF. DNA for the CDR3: TGTGCCAGCAGTTCGGGACTGGGCGCGTTCAATGAGCAGTTCTTC.

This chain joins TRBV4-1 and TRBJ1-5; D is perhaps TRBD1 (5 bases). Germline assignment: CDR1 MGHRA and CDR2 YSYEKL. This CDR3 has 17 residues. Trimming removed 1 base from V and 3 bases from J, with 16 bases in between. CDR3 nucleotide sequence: TGCGCCAGCAGCCAAGCGGGGGGAGAATGGAACAATCAGCCCCAGCATTTT. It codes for CASSQAGGEWNNQPQHF.